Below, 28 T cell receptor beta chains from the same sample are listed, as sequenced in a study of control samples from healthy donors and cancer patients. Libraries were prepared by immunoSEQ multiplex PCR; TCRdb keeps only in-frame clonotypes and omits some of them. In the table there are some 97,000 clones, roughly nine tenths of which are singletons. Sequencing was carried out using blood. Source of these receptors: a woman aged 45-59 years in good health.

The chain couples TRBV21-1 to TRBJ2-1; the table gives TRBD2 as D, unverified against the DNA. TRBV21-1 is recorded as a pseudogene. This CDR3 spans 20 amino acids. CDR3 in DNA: TGTGCCAGCAGCAAAGCGCGGGGGACTAGCGGGAGAAGGATATACAATGAGCAGTTCTTC. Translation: CASSKARGTSGRRIYNEQFF.

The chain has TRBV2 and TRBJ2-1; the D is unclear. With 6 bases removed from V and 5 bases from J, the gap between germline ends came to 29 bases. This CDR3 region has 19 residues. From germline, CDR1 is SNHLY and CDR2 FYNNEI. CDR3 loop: CASRNLVPLLRQRNNEQFF. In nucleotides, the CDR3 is TGTGCCAGCAGGAACCTGGTGCCCCTATTAAGGCAACGAAACAATGAGCAGTTCTTC.

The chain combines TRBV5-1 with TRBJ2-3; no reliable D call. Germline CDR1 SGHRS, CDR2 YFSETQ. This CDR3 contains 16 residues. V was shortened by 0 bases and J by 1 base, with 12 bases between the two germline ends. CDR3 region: CASSLGTGGGTDTQYF. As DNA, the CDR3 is TGCGCCAGCAGCTTGGGAACCGGTGGTGGCACAGATACGCAGTATTTT.

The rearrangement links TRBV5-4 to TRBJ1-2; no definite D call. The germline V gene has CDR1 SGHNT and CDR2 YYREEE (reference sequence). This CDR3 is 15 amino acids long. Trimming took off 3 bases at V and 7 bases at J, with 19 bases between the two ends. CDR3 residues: CASSCREGQCFGYTF. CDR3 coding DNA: TGTGCCAGCAGCTGTAGGGAAGGCCAGTGTTTTGGCTACACCTTC.

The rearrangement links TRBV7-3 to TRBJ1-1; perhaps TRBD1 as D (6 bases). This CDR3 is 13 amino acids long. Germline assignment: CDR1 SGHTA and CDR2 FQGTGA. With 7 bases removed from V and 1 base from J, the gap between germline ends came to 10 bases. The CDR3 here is CASKVDRNTEAFF. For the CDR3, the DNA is TGTGCCAGCAAGGTGGACAGGAACACTGAAGCTTTCTTT.

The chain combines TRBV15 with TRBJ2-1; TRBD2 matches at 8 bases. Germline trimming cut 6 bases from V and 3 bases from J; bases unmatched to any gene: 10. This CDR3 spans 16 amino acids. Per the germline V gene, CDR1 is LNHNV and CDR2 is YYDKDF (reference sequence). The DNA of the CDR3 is TGTGCCACCAGATTGAGGGCCAGCGGGAGCTACAATGAGCAGTTCTTC. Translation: CATRLRASGSYNEQFF.

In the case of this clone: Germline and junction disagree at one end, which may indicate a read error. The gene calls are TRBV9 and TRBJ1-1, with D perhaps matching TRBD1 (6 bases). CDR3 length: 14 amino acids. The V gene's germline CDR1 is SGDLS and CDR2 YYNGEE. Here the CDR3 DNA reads TGTGCCAGCAGTGCCAGGGGACGGAACAATGAAGCTTTCTTT. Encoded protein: CASSARGRNNEAFF.

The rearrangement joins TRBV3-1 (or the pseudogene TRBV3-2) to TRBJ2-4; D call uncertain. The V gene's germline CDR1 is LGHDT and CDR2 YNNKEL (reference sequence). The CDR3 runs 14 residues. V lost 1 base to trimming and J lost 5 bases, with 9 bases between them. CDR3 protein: CASSQGTGENIQYF. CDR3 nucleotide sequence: TGTGCCAGCAGCCAAGGGACGGGTGAAAACATTCAGTACTTC.

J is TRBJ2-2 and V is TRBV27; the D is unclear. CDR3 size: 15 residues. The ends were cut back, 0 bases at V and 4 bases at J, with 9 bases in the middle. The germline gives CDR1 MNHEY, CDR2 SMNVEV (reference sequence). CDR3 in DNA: TGTGCCAGCAGTTTATCGGAGCCGGCCACCGGGGAGCTGTTTTTT. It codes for CASSLSEPATGELFF.

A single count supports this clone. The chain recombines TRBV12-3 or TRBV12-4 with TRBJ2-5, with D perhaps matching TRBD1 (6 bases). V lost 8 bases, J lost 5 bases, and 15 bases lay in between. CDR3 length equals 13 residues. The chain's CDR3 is CASGGGLGETQYF. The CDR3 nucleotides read TGTGCCAGCGGGGGCGGACTTGGGGAGACCCAGTACTTC.

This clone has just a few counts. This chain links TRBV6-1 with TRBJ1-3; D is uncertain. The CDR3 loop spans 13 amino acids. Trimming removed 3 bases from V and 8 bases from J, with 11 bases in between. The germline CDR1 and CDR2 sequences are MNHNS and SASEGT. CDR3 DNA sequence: TGTGCCAGCAGTGATCCAATCGTCGACACCATATATTTT. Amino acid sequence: CASSDPIVDTIYF.

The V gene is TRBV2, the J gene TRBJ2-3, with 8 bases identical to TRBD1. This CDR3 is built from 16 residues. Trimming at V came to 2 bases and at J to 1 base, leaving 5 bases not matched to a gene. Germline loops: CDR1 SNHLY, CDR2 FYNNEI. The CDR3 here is CASSELETGGTDTQYF. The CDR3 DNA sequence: TGTGCCAGCAGTGAACTTGAGACAGGGGGCACAGATACGCAGTATTTT.

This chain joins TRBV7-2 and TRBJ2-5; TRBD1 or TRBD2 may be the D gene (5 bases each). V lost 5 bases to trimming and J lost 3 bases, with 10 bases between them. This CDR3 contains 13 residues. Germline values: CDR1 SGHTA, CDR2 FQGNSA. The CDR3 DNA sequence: TGTGCCAGCAGCGGGCGAGGGGAAGAGACCCAGTACTTC. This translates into CASSGRGEETQYF.

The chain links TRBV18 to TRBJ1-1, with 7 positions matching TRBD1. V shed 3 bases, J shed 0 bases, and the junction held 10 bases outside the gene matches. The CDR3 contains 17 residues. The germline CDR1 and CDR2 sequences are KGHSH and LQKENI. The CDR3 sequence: CASSPDRPSIMNTEAFF. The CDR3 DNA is TGTGCCAGCTCACCGGACAGGCCGAGTATCATGAACACTGAAGCTTTCTTT.

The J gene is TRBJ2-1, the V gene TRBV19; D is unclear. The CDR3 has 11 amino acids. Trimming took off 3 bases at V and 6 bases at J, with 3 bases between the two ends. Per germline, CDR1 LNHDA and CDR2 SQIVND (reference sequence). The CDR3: CASSISNEQFF. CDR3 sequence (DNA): TGTGCCAGTAGTATTTCCAATGAGCAGTTCTTC. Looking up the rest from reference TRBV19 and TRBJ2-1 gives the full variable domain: DGGITQSPKYLFRKEGQNVTLSCEQNLNHDAMYWYRQDPGQGLRLIYYSQIVNDFQKGDIAEGYSVSREKKESFPLTVTSAQKNPTAFYLCASSISNEQFFGPGTRLTVL.

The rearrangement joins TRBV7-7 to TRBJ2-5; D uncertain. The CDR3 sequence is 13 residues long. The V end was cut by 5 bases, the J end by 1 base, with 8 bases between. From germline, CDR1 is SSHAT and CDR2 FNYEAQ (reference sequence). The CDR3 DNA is TGTGCCAGCAGCCTACAGCTCCAAGAGACCCAGTACTTC. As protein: CASSLQLQETQYF.

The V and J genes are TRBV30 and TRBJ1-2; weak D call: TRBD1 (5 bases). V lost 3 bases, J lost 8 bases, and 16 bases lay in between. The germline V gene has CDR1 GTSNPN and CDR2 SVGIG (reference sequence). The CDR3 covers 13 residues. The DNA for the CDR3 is TGTGCCTGGAGCGTAGGGACTGCGTTGGGCTACACCTTC. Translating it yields CAWSVGTALGYTF.

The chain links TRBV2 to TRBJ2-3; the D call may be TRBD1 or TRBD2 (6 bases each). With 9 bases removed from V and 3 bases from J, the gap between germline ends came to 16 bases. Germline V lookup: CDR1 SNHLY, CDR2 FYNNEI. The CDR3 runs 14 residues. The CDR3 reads CARGGPRKTDTQYF. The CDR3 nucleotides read TGTGCCAGGGGGGGCCCGCGGAAAACAGATACGCAGTATTTT.

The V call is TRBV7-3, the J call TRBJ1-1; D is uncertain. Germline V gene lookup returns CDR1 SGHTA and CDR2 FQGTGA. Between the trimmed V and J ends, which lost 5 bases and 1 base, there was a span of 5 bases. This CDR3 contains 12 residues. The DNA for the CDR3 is TGTGCCAGCAGCAAGCAGAACACTGAAGCTTTCTTT. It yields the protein CASSKQNTEAFF. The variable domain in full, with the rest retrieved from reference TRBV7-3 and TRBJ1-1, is GAGVSQTPSNKVTEKGKYVELRCDPISGHTALYWYRQSLGQGPEFLIYFQGTGAADDSGLPNDRFFAVRPEGSVSTLKIQRTERGDSAVYLCASSKQNTEAFFGQGTRLTVV.

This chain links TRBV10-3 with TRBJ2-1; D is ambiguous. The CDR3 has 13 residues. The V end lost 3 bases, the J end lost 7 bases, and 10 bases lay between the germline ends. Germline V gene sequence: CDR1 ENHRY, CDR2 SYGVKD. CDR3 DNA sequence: TGTGCCATCAGTGACTCGTGGCCGAATGAGCAGTTCTTC. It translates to CAISDSWPNEQFF.

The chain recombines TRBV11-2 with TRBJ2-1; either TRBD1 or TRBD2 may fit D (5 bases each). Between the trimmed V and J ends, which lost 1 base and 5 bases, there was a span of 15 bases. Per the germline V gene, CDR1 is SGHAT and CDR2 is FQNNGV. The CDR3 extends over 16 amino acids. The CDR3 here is CASSLAPRDLNNEQFF. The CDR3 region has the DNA TGTGCCAGCAGCTTAGCTCCCCGGGACCTTAACAATGAGCAGTTCTTC.

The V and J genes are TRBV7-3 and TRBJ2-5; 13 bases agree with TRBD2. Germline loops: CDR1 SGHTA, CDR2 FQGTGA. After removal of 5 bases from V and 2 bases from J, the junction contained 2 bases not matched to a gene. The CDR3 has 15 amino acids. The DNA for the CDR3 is TGTGCCAGCAGCCGGACTAGCGGGAGTCAAGAGACCCAGTACTTC. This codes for CASSRTSGSQETQYF.

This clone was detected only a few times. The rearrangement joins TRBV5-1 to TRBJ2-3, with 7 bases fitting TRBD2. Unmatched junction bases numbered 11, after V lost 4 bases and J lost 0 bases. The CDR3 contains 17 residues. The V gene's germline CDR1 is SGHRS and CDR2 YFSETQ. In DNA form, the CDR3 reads TGCGCCAGCAGCCGTACCCTACAACTAGCGAGCACAGATACGCAGTATTTT. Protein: CASSRTLQLASTDTQYF.

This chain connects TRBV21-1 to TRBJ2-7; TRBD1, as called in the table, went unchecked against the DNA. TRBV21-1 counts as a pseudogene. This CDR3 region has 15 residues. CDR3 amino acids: CASSKGDTHLYEQYF. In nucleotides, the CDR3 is TGTGCCAGCAGCAAAGGGGACACCCACCTCTACGAGCAGTACTTC.

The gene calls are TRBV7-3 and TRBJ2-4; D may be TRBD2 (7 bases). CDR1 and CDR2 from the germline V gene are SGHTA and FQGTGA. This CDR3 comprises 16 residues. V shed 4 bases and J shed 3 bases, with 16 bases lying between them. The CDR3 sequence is CASSSGGHGHKNIQYF. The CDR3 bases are TGTGCCAGCAGCTCCGGGGGGCACGGTCACAAAAACATTCAGTACTTC.

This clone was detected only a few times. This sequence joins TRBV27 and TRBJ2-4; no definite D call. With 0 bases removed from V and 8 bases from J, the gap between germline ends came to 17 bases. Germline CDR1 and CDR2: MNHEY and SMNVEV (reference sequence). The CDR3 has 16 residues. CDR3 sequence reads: CASSLSGPLSKHIQYF. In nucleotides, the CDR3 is TGTGCCAGCAGTTTATCCGGGCCCTTAAGTAAGCACATTCAGTACTTC.

The CDR3 DNA sequence: TGCAGCGTTCGCGGGGGTATGGACAGGGGCACTGAAGCTTTCTTT. Translation gives CSVRGGMDRGTEAFF. This chain joins TRBV29-1 and TRBJ1-1; TRBD1 matches at 9 bases. CDR1 is SQVTM and CDR2 is ANQGSEA in the germline V gene. Germline trimming cut 5 bases from V and 4 bases from J; bases unmatched to any gene: 11. The CDR3 is 15 amino acids.

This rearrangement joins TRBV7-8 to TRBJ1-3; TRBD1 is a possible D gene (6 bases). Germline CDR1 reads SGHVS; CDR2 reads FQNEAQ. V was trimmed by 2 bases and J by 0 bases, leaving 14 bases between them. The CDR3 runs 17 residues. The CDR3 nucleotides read TGTGCCAGCAGCTTAATACAGGGAGGAATCTCTGGAAACACCATATATTTT. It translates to CASSLIQGGISGNTIYF.